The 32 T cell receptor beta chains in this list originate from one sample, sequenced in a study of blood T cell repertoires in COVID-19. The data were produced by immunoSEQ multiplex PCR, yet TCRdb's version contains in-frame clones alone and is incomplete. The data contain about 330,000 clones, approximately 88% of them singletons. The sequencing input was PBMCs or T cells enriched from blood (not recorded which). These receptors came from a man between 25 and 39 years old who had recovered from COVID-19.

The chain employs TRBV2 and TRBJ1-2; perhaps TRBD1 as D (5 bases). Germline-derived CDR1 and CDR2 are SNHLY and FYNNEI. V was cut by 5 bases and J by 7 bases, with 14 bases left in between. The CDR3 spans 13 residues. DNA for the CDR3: TGTGCCAGCAGTTCTCAAACAGGATTTGGCTACACCTTC. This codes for CASSSQTGFGYTF.

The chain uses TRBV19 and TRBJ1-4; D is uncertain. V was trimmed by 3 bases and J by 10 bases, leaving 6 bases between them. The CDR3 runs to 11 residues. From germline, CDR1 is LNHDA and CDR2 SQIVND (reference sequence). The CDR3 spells CASSMSVKLFF. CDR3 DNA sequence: TGTGCCAGTAGTATGTCGGTAAAACTGTTTTTT.

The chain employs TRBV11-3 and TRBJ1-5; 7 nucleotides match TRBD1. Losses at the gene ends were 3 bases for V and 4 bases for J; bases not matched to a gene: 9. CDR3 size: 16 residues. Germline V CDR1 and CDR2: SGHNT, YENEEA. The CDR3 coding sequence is TGTGCCAGCAGCTTCTACAGGACAGGCCTTAATCAGCCCCAGCATTTT. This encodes CASSFYRTGLNQPQHF.

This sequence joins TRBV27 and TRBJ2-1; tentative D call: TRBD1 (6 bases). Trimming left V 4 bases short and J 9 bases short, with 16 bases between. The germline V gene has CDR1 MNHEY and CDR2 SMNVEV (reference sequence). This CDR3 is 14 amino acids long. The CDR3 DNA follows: TGTGCCAGCAGTTACCAGGGGCCTAGGGGTGAGCAGTTCTTC. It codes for CASSYQGPRGEQFF.

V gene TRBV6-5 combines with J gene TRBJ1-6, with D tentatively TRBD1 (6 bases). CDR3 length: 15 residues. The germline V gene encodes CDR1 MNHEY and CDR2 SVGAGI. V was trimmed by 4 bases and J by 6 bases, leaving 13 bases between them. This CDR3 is CASSSTGLFNSPLHF. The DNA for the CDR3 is TGTGCCAGCAGTTCGACAGGCCTGTTTAATTCACCCCTCCACTTT.

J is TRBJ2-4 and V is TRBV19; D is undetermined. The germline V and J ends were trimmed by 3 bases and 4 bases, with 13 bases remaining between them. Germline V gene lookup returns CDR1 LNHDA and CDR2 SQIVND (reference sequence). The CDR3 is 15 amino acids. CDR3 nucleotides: TGTGCCAGTAGTATTACGAGACAAGTAAAAAACATTCAGTACTTC. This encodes CASSITRQVKNIQYF. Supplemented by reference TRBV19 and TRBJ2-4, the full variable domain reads DGGITQSPKYLFRKEGQNVTLSCEQNLNHDAMYWYRQDPGQGLRLIYYSQIVNDFQKGDIAEGYSVSREKKESFPLTVTSAQKNPTAFYLCASSITRQVKNIQYFGAGTRLSVL.

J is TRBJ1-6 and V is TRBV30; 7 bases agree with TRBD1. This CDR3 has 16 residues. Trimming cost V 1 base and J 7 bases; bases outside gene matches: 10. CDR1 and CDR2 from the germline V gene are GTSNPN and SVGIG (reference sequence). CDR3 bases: TGTGCCTGGAGTGGGGGCAGGGGGTATGGGAATTCACCCCTCCACTTT. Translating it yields CAWSGGRGYGNSPLHF.

The CDR3: CASSPGQATNEKLFF. CDR3 coding DNA: TGTGCCAGCAGTCCCGGACAGGCAACTAATGAAAAACTGTTTTTT. This chain uses TRBV28 with TRBJ1-4; TRBD1 aligns across 7 bases. Germline trimming cut 5 bases from V and 0 bases from J; bases unmatched to any gene: 3. The CDR3 is 15 amino acids. Per the germline V gene, CDR1 is MDHEN and CDR2 is SYDVKM.

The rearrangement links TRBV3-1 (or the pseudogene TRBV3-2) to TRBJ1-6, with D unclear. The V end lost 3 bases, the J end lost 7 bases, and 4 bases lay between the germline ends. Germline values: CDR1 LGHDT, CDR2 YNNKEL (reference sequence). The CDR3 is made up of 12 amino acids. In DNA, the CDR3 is TGTGCCAGCAGCCAGACAAATTCACCCCTCCACTTT. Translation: CASSQTNSPLHF.

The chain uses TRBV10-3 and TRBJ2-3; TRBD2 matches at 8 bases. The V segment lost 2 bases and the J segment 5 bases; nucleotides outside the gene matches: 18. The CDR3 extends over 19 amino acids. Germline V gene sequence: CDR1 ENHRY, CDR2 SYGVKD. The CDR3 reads CAISEASTLAGSQQDTQYF. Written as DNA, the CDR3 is TGTGCCATCAGTGAGGCGTCCACCCTAGCGGGTAGTCAGCAAGATACGCAGTATTTT.

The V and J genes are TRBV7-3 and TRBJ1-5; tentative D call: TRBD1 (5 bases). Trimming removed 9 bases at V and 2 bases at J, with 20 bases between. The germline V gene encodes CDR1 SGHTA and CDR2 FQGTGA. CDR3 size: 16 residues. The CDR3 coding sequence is TGTGCCAGGTCTCCCACAGGAAGGCGTTGCAATCAGCCCCAGCATTTT. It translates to CARSPTGRRCNQPQHF.

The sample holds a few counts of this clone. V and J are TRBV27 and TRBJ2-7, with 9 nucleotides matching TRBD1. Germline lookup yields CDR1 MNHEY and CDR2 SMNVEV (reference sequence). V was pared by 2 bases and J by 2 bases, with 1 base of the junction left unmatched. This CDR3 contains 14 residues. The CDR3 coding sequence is TGTGCCAGCAGTTTAGGGACAGGGCCCTACGAGCAGTACTTC. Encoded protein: CASSLGTGPYEQYF.

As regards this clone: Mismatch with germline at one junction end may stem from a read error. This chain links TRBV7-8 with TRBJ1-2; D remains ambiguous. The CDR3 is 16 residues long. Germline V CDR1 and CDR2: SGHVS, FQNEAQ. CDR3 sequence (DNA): TGTGCCAGCAGCCTAGCCACAGTAGGAACTAACTATGGCTACACCTTC. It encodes CASSLATVGTNYGYTF.

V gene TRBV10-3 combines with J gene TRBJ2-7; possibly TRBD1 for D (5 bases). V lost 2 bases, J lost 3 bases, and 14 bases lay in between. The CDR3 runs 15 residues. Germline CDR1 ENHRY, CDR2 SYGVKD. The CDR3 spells CAISEMVGVGYEQYF. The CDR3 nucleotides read TGTGCCATCAGTGAGATGGTAGGGGTGGGCTACGAGCAGTACTTC.

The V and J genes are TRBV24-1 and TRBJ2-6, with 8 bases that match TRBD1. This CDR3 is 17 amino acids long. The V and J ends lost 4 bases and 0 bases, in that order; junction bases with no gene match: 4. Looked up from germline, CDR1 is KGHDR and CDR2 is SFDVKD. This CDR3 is CATSESGQASGANVLTF. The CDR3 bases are TGTGCCACCAGTGAGTCGGGACAGGCCTCTGGGGCCAACGTCCTGACTTTC.

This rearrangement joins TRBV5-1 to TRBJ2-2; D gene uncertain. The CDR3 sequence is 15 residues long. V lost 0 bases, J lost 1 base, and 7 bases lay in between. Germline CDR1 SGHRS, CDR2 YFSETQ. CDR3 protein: CASSLDPVNTGELFF. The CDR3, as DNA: TGCGCCAGCAGCTTGGACCCGGTGAACACCGGGGAGCTGTTTTTT.

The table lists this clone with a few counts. Written as DNA, the CDR3 is TGTGCCAGCAGCTTAGCGGAAGGGACTAGATCGTTCTTC. This encodes CASSLAEGTRSFF. V is TRBV7-9 and J is TRBJ2-1; 8 bases match TRBD2. Losses at the gene ends were 0 bases for V and 15 bases for J; bases not matched to a gene: 7. The CDR3 is 13 amino acids. Germline V gives CDR1 SEHNR, CDR2 FQNEAQ (reference sequence).

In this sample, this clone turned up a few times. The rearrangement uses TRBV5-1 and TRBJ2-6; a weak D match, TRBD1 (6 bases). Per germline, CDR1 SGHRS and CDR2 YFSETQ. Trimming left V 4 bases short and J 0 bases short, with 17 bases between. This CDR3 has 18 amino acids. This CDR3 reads CASSLMTGFTSGANVLTF. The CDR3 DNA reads TGCGCCAGCAGCCTGATGACAGGTTTCACCTCTGGGGCCAACGTCCTGACTTTC.

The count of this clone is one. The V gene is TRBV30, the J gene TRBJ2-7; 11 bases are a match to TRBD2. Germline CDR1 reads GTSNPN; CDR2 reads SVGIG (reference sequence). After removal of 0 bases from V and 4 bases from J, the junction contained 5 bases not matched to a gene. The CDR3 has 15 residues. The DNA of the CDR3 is TGTGCCTGGAGTGTAGGGTTAGCGGGGGGGTACGAGCAGTACTTC. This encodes CAWSVGLAGGYEQYF.

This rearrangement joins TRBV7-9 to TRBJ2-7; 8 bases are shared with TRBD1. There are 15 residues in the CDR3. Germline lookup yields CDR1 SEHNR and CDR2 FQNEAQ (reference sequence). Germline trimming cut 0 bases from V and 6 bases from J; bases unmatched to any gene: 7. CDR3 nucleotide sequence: TGTGCCAGCAGCTTAGCGCAGGGGGCGAATGTCGAGCAGTACTTC. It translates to CASSLAQGANVEQYF.

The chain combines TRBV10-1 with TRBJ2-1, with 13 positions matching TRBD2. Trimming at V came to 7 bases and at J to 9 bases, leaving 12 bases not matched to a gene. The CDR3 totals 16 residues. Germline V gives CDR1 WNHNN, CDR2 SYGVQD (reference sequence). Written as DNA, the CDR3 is TGCGCCAGCACGCCGACTAGCGGGGGGCCTCAGGGTGAGCAGTTCTTC. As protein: CASTPTSGGPQGEQFF.

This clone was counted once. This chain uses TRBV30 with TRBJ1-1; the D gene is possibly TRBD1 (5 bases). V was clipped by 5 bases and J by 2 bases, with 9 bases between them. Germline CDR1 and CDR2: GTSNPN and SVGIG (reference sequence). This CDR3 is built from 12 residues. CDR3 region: CAWDQGNTEAFF. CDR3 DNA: TGTGCCTGGGACCAGGGAAACACTGAAGCTTTCTTT.

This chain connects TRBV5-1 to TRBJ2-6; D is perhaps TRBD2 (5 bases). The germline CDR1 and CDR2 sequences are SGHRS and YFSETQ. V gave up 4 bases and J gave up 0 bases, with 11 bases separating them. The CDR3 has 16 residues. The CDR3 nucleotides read TGCGCCAGCAGCCCCACCGGGAACTCTGGGGCCAACGTCCTGACTTTC. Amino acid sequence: CASSPTGNSGANVLTF.

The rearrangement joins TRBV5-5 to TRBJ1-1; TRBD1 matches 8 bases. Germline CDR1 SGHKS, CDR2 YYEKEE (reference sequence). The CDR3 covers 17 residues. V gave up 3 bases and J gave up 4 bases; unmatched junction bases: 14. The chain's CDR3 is CASSSGGPGGWFTEAFF. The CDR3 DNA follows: TGTGCCAGCAGCTCTGGGGGGCCAGGGGGCTGGTTCACTGAAGCTTTCTTT.

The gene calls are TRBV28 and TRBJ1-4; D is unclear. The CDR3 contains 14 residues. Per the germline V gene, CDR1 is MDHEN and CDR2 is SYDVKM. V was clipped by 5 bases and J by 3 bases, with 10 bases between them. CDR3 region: CASSPIRSNEKLFF. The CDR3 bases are TGTGCCAGCAGTCCTATCCGTTCTAATGAAAAACTGTTTTTT. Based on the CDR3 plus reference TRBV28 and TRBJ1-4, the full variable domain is DVKVTQSSRYLVKRTGEKVFLECVQDMDHENMFWYRQDPGLGLRLIYFSYDVKMKEKGDIPEGYSVSREKKERFSLILESASTNQTSMYLCASSPIRSNEKLFFGSGTQLSVL.

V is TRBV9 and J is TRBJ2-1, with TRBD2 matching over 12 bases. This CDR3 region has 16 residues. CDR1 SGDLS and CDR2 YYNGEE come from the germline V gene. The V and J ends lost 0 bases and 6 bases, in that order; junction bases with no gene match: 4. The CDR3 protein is CASSVALAGGGNEQFF. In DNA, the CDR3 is TGTGCCAGCAGCGTAGCACTAGCGGGGGGAGGCAATGAGCAGTTCTTC.

CDR3 amino acids: CASSARISLGELFF. The CDR3 DNA is TGTGCCAGCAGTGCCAGGATTTCGTTAGGGGAGCTGTTTTTT. V usage is TRBV25-1 and J usage is TRBJ2-2; D gene uncertain. The V end lost 4 bases, the J end lost 8 bases, and 14 bases lay between the germline ends. Germline values: CDR1 MGHDK, CDR2 SYGVNS. CDR3 length: 14 amino acids.

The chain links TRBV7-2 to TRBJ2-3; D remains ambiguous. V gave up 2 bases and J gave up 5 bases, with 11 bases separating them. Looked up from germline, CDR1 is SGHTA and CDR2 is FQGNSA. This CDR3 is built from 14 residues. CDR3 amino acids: CASSLSGSGDTQYF. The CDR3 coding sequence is TGTGCCAGCAGCTTATCCGGATCGGGAGATACGCAGTATTTT.

DNA of the CDR3: TGTGCCAGCTCACCGGGAGGAGAGACCCAGTACTTC. This encodes CASSPGGETQYF. The chain uses TRBV18 and TRBJ2-5; D possibly corresponds to TRBD2 (6 bases). Looked up from germline, CDR1 is KGHSH and CDR2 is LQKENI. Between the trimmed V and J ends, which lost 3 bases and 4 bases, there was a span of 6 bases. This CDR3 contains 12 residues.

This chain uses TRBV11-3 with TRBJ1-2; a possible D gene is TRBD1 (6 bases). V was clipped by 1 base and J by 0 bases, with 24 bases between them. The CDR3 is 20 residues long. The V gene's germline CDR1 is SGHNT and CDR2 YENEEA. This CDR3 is CASSLARITGNTPTNYGYTF. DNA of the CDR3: TGTGCCAGCAGCTTAGCCCGGATTACAGGGAATACTCCCACTAACTATGGCTACACCTTC. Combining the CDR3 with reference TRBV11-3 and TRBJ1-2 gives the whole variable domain EAGVVQSPRYKIIEKKQPVAFWCNPISGHNTLYWYLQNLGQGPELLIRYENEEAVDDSQLPKDRFSAERLKGVDSTLKIQPAELGDSAVYLCASSLARITGNTPTNYGYTFGSGTRLTVV.

CDR3 in DNA: TGCAGTGCTAGTGAGGAGGGGGCGAGGAATGAGCAGTTCTTC. Translating it yields CSASEEGARNEQFF. The rearrangement links TRBV20-1 to TRBJ2-1, with TRBD1 as a possible D gene (7 bases). The V gene lost 3 bases and the J gene lost 7 bases, with 16 bases spanning the gap. Looked up from germline, CDR1 is DFQATT and CDR2 is SNEGSKA (reference sequence). CDR3 length equals 14 residues.

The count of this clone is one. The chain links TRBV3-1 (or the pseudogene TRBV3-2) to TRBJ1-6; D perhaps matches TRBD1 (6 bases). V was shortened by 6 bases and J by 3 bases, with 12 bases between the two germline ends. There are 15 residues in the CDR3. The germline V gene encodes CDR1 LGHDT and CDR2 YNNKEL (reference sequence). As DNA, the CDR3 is TGTGCCAGCAGGCGGACAGAGATCTATAATTCACCCCTCCACTTT. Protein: CASRRTEIYNSPLHF.